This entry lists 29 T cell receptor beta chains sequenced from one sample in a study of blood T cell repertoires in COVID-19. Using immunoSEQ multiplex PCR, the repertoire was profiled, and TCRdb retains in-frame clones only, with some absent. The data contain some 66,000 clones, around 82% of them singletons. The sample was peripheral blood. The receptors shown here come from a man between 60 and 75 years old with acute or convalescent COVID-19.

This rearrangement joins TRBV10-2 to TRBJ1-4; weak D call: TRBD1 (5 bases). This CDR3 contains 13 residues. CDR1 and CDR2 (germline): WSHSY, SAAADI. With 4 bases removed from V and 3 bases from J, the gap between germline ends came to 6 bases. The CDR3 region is CASSGTPNEKLFF. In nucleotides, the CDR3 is TGCGCCAGCAGTGGGACACCTAATGAAAAACTGTTTTTT.

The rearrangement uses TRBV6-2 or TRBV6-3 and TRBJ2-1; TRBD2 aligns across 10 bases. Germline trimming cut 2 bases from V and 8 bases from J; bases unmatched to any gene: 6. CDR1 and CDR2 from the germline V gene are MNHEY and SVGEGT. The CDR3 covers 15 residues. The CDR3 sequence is CASSYPLAGADEQFF. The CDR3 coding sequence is TGTGCCAGCAGTTACCCCCTAGCGGGGGCCGATGAGCAGTTCTTC.

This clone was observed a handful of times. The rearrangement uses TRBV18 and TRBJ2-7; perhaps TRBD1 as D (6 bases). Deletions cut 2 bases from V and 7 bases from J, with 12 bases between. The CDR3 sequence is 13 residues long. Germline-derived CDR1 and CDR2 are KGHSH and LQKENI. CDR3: CASSPEQGREQYF. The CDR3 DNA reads TGTGCCAGCTCACCAGAACAGGGCCGGGAGCAGTACTTC. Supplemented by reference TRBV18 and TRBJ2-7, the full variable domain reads NAGVMQNPRHLVRRRGQEARLRCSPMKGHSHVYWYRQLPEEGLKFMVYLQKENIIDESGMPKERFSAEFPKEGPSILRIQQVVRGDSAAYFCASSPEQGREQYFGPGTRLTVT.

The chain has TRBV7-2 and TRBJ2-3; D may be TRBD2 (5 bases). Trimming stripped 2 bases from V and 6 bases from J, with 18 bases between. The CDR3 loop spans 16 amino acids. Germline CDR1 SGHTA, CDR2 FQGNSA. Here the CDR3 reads CASSLTRVGAGDTQYF. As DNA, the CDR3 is TGTGCCAGCAGCTTAACGCGTGTAGGTGCGGGCGATACGCAGTATTTT.

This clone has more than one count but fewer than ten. The CDR3 here is CASSRDRRQGEQYF. As DNA, the CDR3 is TGTGCCAGTAGTAGAGACAGACGCCAGGGCGAGCAGTACTTC. The chain carries TRBV19 and TRBJ2-7; D is perhaps TRBD1 (5 bases). The CDR3 runs to 14 residues. Germline V gives CDR1 LNHDA, CDR2 SQIVND (reference sequence). Trimming pared 4 bases from V and 6 bases from J, leaving 16 bases between.

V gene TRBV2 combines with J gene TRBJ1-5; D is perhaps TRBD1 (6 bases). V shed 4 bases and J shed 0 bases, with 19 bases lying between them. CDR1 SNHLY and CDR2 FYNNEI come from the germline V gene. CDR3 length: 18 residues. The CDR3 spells CASSAQRGARFSNQPQHF. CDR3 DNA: TGTGCCAGCAGTGCCCAACGGGGGGCGAGATTTAGCAATCAGCCCCAGCATTTT.

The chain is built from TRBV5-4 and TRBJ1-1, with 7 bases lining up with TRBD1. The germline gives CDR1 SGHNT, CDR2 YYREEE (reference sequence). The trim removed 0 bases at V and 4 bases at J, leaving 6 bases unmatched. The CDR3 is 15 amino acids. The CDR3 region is CASSLDGGGFTEAFF. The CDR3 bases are TGTGCCAGCAGCTTGGATGGAGGGGGCTTCACTGAAGCTTTCTTT.

CDR3 bases: TGTGCCAGCAGCCCAGGACAGGGGAGCTCCTACAATGAGCAGTTCTTC. This sequence encodes CASSPGQGSSYNEQFF. The V gene is TRBV11-2, the J gene TRBJ2-1; 9 nucleotides line up with TRBD1. This CDR3 comprises 16 residues. V gave up 5 bases and J gave up 0 bases; unmatched junction bases: 5. Germline loops: CDR1 SGHAT, CDR2 FQNNGV.

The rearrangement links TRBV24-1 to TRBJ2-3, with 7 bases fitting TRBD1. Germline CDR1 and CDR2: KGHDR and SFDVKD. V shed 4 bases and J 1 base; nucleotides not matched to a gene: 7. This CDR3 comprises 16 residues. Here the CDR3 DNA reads TGTGCCACCAGTGAAGCCACAGGGGTAGGCACAGATACGCAGTATTTT. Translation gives CATSEATGVGTDTQYF.

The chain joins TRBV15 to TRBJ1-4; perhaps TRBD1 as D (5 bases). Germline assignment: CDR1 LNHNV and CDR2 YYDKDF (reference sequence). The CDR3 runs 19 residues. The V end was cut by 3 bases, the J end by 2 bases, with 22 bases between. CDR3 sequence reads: CATSSSRPGLLSTNEKLFF. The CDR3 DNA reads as TGTGCCACCAGCAGCTCCCGGCCAGGGTTGTTGTCTACTAATGAAAAACTGTTTTTT.

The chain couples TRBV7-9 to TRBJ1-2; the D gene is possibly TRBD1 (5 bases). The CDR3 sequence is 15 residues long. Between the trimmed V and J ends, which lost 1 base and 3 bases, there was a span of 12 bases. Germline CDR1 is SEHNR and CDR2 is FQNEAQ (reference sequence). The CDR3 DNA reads TGTGCCAGCAGCTTAGGGGCAGGGATCGACTATGGCTACACCTTC. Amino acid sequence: CASSLGAGIDYGYTF.

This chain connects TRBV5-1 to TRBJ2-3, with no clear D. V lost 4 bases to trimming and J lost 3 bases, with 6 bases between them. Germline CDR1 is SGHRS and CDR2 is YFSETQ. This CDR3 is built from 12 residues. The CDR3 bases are TGCGCCAGCAGCGCCCAGACAGATACGCAGTATTTT. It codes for CASSAQTDTQYF.

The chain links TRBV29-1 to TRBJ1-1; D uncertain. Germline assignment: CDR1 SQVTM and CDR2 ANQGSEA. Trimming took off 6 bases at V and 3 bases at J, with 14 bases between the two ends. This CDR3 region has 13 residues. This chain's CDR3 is CSVRTGGHTEAFF. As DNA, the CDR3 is TGCAGCGTCCGGACGGGAGGCCACACTGAAGCTTTCTTT.

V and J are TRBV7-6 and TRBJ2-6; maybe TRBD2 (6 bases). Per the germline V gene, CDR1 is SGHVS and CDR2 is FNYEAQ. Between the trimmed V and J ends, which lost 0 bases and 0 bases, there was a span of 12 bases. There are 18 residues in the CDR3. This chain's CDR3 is CASSLAPGESSGANVLTF. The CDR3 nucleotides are TGTGCCAGCAGCTTAGCACCGGGGGAGAGCTCTGGGGCCAACGTCCTGACTTTC.

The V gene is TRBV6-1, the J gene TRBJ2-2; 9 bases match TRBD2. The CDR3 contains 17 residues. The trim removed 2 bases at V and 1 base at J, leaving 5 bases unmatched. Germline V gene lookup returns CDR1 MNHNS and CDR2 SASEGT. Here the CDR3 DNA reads TGTGCCAGCAGTGAAAACGGCGGGGGGGTGAACACCGGGGAGCTGTTTTTT. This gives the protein CASSENGGGVNTGELFF.

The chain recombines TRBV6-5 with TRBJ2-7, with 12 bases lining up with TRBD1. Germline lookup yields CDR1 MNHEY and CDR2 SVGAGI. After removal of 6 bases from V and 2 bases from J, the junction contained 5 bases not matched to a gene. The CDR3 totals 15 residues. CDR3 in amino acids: CASRSGQGATYEQYV. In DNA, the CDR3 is TGTGCCAGCAGATCGGGACAGGGGGCTACCTACGAGCAGTACGTC.

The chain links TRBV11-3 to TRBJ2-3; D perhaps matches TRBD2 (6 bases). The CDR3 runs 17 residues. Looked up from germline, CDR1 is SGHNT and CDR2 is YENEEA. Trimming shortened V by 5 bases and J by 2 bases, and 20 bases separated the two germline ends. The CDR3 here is CASSRGLIADLTDTQYF. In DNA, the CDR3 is TGTGCCAGCAGCCGAGGACTAATCGCCGACCTCACAGATACGCAGTATTTT.

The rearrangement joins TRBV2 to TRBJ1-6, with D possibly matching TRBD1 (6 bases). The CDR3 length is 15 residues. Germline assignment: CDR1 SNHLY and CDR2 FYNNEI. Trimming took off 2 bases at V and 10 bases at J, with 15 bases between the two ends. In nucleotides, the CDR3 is TGTGCCAGCAGTGAAACCCGCGGGGGCATGTCACCCCTCCACTTT. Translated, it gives CASSETRGGMSPLHF.

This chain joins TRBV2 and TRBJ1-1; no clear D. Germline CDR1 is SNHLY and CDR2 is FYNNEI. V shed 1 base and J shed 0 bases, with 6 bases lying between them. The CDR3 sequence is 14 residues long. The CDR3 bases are TGTGCCAGCAGTGAAGGTCGGGTGAACACTGAAGCTTTCTTT. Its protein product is CASSEGRVNTEAFF.

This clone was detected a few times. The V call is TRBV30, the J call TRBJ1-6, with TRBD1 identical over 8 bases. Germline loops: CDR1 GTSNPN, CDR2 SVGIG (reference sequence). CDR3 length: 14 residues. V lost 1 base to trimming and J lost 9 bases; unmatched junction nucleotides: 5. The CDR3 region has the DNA TGTGCCTGGAGTGGGGACAGGAATTTTTCACCCCTCCACTTT. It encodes CAWSGDRNFSPLHF.

DNA for the CDR3: TGTGCCAGCAGCAGAGTCCCGACAGGGAATAATTCACCCCTCCACTTT. Its translation is CASSRVPTGNNSPLHF. The chain couples TRBV11-2 to TRBJ1-6, with 7 bases fitting TRBD1. The CDR3 totals 16 residues. V shed 5 bases, J shed 5 bases, and the junction held 9 bases outside the gene matches. Germline V gene sequence: CDR1 SGHAT, CDR2 FQNNGV.

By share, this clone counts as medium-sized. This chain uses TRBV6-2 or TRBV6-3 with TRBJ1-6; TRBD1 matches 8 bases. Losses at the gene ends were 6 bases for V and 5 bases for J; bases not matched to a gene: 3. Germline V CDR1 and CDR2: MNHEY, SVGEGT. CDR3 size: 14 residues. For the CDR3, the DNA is TGTGCCAGCAGCAGGGGGCGGAATAATTCACCCCTCCACTTT. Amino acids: CASSRGRNNSPLHF.

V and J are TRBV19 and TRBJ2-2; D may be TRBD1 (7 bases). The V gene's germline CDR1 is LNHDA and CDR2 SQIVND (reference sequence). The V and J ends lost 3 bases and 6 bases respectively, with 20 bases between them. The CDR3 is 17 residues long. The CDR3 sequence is CASSMGGPAGGSGELFF. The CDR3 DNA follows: TGTGCCAGTAGTATGGGAGGACCGGCAGGGGGATCCGGGGAGCTGTTTTTT.

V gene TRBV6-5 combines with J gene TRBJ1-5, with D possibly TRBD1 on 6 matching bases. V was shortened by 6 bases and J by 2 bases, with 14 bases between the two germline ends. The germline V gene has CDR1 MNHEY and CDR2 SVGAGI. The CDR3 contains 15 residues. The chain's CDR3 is CASRDQGYRNQPQHF. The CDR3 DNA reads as TGTGCCAGCAGAGATCAGGGGTATCGCAATCAGCCCCAGCATTTT.

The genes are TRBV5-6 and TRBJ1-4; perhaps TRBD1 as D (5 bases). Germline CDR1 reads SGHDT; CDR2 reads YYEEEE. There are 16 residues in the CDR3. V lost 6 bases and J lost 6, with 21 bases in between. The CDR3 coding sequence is TGTGCCAGCACCAAACTGCTATGGGGCGGAGATGAAAAACTGTTTTTT. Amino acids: CASTKLLWGGDEKLFF.

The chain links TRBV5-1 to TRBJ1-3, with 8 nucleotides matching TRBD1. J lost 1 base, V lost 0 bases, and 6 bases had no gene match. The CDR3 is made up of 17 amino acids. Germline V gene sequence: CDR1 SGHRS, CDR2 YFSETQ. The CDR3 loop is CASSLAPGQGSGNTIYF. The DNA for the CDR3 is TGCGCCAGCAGCTTGGCGCCCGGACAGGGATCTGGAAACACCATATATTTT.

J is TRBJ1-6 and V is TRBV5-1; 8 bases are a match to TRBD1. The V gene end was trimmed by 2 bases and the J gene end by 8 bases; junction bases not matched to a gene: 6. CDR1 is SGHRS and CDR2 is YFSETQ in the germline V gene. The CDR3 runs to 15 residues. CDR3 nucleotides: TGCGCCAGCAGCTTAAGGACAGGGAAGGATTCACCCCTCCACTTT. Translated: CASSLRTGKDSPLHF.

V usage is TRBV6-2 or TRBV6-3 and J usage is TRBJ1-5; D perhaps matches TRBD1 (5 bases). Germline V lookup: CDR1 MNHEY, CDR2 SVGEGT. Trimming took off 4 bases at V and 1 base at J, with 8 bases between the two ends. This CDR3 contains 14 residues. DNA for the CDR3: TGTGCCAGCAGTTCGGACATCAGCAATCAGCCCCAGCATTTT. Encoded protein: CASSSDISNQPQHF.

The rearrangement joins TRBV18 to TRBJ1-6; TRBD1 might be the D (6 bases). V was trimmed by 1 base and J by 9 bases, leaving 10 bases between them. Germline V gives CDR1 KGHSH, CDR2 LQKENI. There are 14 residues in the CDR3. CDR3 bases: TGTGCCAGCTCACCACTGGACAGAGGTTCACCCCTCCACTTT. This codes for CASSPLDRGSPLHF.